This TCR beta chain was captured by sequencing in a study of T-cell memory formation after mild COVID-19. Study summary: Across donors, TCR clusters were largely donor specific.

With 6 bases removed from V and 1 base from J, the gap between germline ends came to 15 bases. There are 15 residues in the CDR3. Using its own MiXCR run on the 5' RACE reads, TCRdb lists one record per CDR3 protein. The sample has more than 300,000 distinct CDR3 sequences; roughly 13% are singletons. This clonotype was sampled from a man aged 18-30 years who had mild COVID-19 (a few samples of this study predate the infection). Cell type and time point are not known. V usage is TRBV12-3 or TRBV12-4 and J usage is TRBJ2-5; tentatively, D is TRBD1 or TRBD2 (6 bases each). The sequencing input was PBMCs or a T cell subset sorted from them (not recorded which). CDR3 sequence reads: CASRLYGGSQETQYF. CDR3 nucleotide sequence: TGTGCCAGCAGGCTATACGGGGGCAGCCAAGAGACCCAGTACTTC.